This TCR beta chain originates from a study of T cells in Graves' hyperthyroidism and ophthalmopathy. Losses at the gene ends were 7 bases for V and 1 base for J; bases not matched to a gene: 2. Per the germline V gene, CDR1 is SGHAT and CDR2 is FQNNGV. The CDR3 sequence is 14 residues long. TCR beta CDR3 regions were amplified from RNA transcripts. HTBI primers were the set used in a first-round RT-PCR of the TCR CDR3. TCRdb fed the multiplex PCR reads into MiXCR, producing one record per CDR3 protein. This repertoire shows hundreds of thousands of distinct CDR3 sequences, around 21% found once; its top ten account for 34%. This clonotype was seen ten or more times.

V gene TRBV11-2 combines with J gene TRBJ2-3; 10 bases are shared with TRBD2. Material for sequencing was blood. The receptor's source is a man between 25 and 39 years old with Graves' ophthalmopathy. This CDR3 is CASNLAGGTDTQYF. DNA for the CDR3: TGTGCCAGCAACCTAGCGGGGGGCACAGATACGCAGTATTTT. Combining the CDR3 with reference TRBV11-2 and TRBJ2-3 gives the whole variable domain EAGVAQSPRYKIIEKRQSVAFWCNPISGHATLYWYQQILGQGPKLLIQFQNNGVVDDSQLPKDRFSAERLKGVDSTLKIQPAKLEDSAVYLCASNLAGGTDTQYFGPGTRLTVL.